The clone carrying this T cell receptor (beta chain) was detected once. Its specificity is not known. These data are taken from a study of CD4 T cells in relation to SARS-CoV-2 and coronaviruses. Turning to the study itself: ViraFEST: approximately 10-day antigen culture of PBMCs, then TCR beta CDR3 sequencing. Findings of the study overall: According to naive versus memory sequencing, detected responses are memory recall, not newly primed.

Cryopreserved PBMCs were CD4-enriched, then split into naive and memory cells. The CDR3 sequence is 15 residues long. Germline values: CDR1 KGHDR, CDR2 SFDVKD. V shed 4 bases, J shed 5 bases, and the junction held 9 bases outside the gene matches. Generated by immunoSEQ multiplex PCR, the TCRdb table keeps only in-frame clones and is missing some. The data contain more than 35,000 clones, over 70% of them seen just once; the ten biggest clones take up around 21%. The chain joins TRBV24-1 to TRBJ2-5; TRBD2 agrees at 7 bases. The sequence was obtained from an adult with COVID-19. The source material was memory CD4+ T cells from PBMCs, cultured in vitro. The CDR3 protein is CATSEPGAGKETQYF. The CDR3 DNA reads TGTGCCACCAGTGAGCCTGGAGCGGGAAAGGAGACCCAGTACTTC.